Presented here are 15 T cell receptor beta chains from one specimen sequenced in a study of human T cells and chemical hapten exposure. It was the library that attached unique molecular identifiers to individual cDNA molecules. In TCRdb, the reads were re-called with MiXCR into one record per CDR3 protein. Of about 2,100 distinct CDR3 sequences listed, 55% are singletons. Treatment noted: therapeutic diphenylcyclopropenone sensitization with weekly scalp DPC. Sequenced here: whole blood, sampled before DPC sensitization or 2, 6, or about 24 weeks after (not recorded which). The receptor source for this set is an adult with alopecia areata. Some clones in this sample may be carry-over from other donors' samples. This table probably holds off-target reads from a library built for another chain.

V is TRBV12-3 or TRBV12-4 and J is TRBJ2-7, with a tentative D call TRBD1 (5 bases). With 6 bases removed from V and 1 base from J, the gap between germline ends came to 16 bases. CDR3 size: 15 residues. CDR3 in DNA: TGTGCCAGCAGCCCGCCCTCCACAGGATCCTACGAGCAGTACTTC. Translated: CASSPPSTGSYEQYF.

This clonotype was observed a few times. The chain recombines TRBV12-3 or TRBV12-4 with TRBJ2-7; D gene ambiguous. The CDR3 extends over 15 amino acids. The V end was cut by 1 base, the J end by 0 bases, with 10 bases between. In DNA form, the CDR3 reads TGTGCCAGCAGTTTAGGAGGACCGGCCTCCTACGAGCAGTACTTC. It yields the protein CASSLGGPASYEQYF.

This clonotype was detected a few times. The chain employs TRBV29-1 and TRBJ2-3; the D is unclear. Trimming removed 4 bases from V and 0 bases from J, with 11 bases in between. CDR1 is SQVTM and CDR2 is ANQGSEA in the germline V gene. This CDR3 is 14 amino acids long. The CDR3 region has the DNA TGCAGCGTTGGTAGTCGGATTAGCACAGATACGCAGTATTTT. Translated, it gives CSVGSRISTDTQYF.

The chain links TRBV20-1 to TRBJ1-1; no clear D. This CDR3 contains 15 residues. V shed 1 base and J shed 3 bases, with 15 bases lying between them. The germline V gene encodes CDR1 DFQATT and CDR2 SNEGSKA (reference sequence). CDR3 protein: CSARGVVTGDTEAFF. The CDR3 DNA reads as TGCAGTGCTAGAGGAGTCGTTACGGGAGACACTGAAGCTTTCTTT.

The chain is built from TRBV28 and TRBJ2-3; 10 bases fit TRBD2. Germline V gives CDR1 MDHEN, CDR2 SYDVKM. The CDR3 covers 18 residues. Losses at the gene ends were 6 bases for V and 6 bases for J; bases not matched to a gene: 18. CDR3 DNA sequence: TGTGCCAGCAGCTACCGGTCTAGCGGGAGAGGGGGCTGGGATACGCAGTATTTT. Its translation is CASSYRSSGRGGWDTQYF.

V and J are TRBV30 and TRBJ2-3; D is possibly TRBD2 (6 bases). V lost 0 bases to trimming and J lost 6 bases, with 19 bases between them. The CDR3 covers 16 residues. CDR1 GTSNPN and CDR2 SVGIG come from the germline V gene (reference sequence). CDR3: CAWSVEGLGISDTQYF. CDR3 in DNA: TGTGCCTGGAGTGTTGAGGGACTGGGGATCTCGGATACGCAGTATTTT.

V gene TRBV7-9 combines with J gene TRBJ2-7, with a tentative D call TRBD1 (6 bases). The V end was cut by 5 bases, the J end by 1 base, with 18 bases between. CDR1 is SEHNR, CDR2 FQNEAQ, per germline (reference sequence). The CDR3 runs 16 residues. The CDR3 spells CASSPPTGYRSYEQYF. Here the CDR3 DNA reads TGTGCCAGCAGCCCGCCAACAGGGTACAGGTCCTACGAGCAGTACTTC.

The gene calls are TRBV7-9 and TRBJ2-7; D uncertain. The V gene's germline CDR1 is SEHNR and CDR2 FQNEAQ (reference sequence). V lost 1 base, J lost 6 bases, and 7 bases lay in between. CDR3 size: 12 residues. This CDR3 is CASSLEAAEQYF. CDR3 coding DNA: TGTGCCAGCAGCTTAGAAGCCGCCGAGCAGTACTTC.

The chain uses TRBV15 and TRBJ2-3; weak D call: TRBD1 (5 bases). In germline, CDR1 is LNHNV, CDR2 YYDKDF (reference sequence). The V end lost 5 bases, the J end lost 1 base, and 7 bases lay between the germline ends. This CDR3 has 13 residues. The DNA for the CDR3 is TGTGCCACCAGCGAAGGGGGCACAGATACGCAGTATTTT. As protein: CATSEGGTDTQYF.

This chain links TRBV20-1 with TRBJ2-1, with TRBD2 matching 10 bases. The CDR3 is 15 residues long. Looked up from germline, CDR1 is DFQATT and CDR2 is SNEGSKA (reference sequence). The junction had 5 bases not matched to a gene; V was cut back by 1 base and J by 5 bases. The CDR3 protein is CSARGTSGADNEQFF. The CDR3 DNA is TGCAGTGCTAGAGGAACTAGCGGGGCTGACAATGAGCAGTTCTTC.

The J gene is TRBJ2-5, the V gene TRBV28; D may correspond to TRBD1 or TRBD2 (6 bases each). CDR1 and CDR2 (germline): MDHEN, SYDVKM. This CDR3 comprises 15 residues. V was pared by 5 bases and J by 5 bases, with 18 bases between. The CDR3 bases are TGTGCCAGCAGTCCCCGGGCCGGGGGCACGGAGACCCAGTACTTC. Translated: CASSPRAGGTETQYF.

This sequence joins TRBV5-1 and TRBJ2-7, with a tentative D call TRBD1 (6 bases). Trimming pared 4 bases from V and 4 bases from J, leaving 9 bases between. Per the germline V gene, CDR1 is SGHRS and CDR2 is YFSETQ. The CDR3 is 12 residues long. The CDR3 region is CASSDGTYEQYF. The CDR3 region has the DNA TGCGCCAGCAGCGATGGGACATACGAGCAGTACTTC.

This clonotype was seen a handful of times. The CDR3 sequence: CSVGRDNQPQHF. The DNA for the CDR3 is TGCAGCGTTGGCAGGGACAATCAGCCCCAGCATTTT. This sequence joins TRBV29-1 and TRBJ1-5, with D possibly TRBD1 on 5 matching bases. CDR3 length equals 12 residues. With 4 bases removed from V and 3 bases from J, the gap between germline ends came to 7 bases. Per germline, CDR1 SQVTM and CDR2 ANQGSEA.

The rearrangement joins TRBV5-1 to TRBJ2-1; 8 bases match TRBD2. The ends lost 3 bases at V and 0 bases at J; junction bases unmatched: 8. Germline CDR1 reads SGHRS; CDR2 reads YFSETQ. The CDR3 contains 17 residues. In nucleotides, the CDR3 is TGCGCCAGCAGCTCGATGTTAGCGGGGTCCTCCTACAATGAGCAGTTCTTC. This translates into CASSSMLAGSSYNEQFF.

The chain carries TRBV2 and TRBJ2-5, with D possibly being TRBD2 (6 bases). The CDR3 is 12 residues long. CDR1 and CDR2 from the germline V gene are SNHLY and FYNNEI. The V end was cut by 11 bases, the J end by 3 bases, with 13 bases between. In DNA, the CDR3 is TGTGCCTCAAGCCGGGGGAAAGAGACCCAGTACTTC. This translates into CASSRGKETQYF.